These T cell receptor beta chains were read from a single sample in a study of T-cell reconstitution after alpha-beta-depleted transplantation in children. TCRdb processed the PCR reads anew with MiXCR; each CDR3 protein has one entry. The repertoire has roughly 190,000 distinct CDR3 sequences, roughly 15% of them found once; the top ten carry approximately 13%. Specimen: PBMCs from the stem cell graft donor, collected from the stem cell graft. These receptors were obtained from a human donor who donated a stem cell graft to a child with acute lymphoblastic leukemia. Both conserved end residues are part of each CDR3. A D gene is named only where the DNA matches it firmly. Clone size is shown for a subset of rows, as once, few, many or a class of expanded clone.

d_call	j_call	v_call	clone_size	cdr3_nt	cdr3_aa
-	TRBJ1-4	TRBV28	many	TGTGCCAGCAGACGAAGACAGTTGAATGAAAAACTGTTTTTT	CASRRRQLNEKLFF
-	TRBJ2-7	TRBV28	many	TGTGCCAGCACCTCTTATGGGTCTTTGGGATACGAGCAGTACTTC	CASTSYGSLGYEQYF
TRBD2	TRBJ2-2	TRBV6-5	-	TGTGCCAGCAGTTACCGGCTAGCGGGTGACACCGGGGAGCTGTTTTTT	CASSYRLAGDTGELFF
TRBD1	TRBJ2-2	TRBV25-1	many	TGTGCCAGCAGAGGACAGGGGCGCACCGGGGAGCTGTTTTTT	CASRGQGRTGELFF
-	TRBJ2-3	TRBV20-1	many	TGCAGTGCTAGAAGAGCGGGAGATACGCAGTATTTT	CSARRAGDTQYF
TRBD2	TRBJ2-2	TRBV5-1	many	TGCGCCAGCAGCACAAGCGGGAGACACACCGGGGAGCTGTTTTTT	CASSTSGRHTGELFF
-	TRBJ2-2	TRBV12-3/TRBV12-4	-	TGTGCCAGCACCCAGGGACTCGCTGCCGGGGAGCTGTTTTTT	CASTQGLAAGELFF
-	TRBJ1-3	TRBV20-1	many	TGCAGTGCTAGGAGCTCTGGAAACACCATATATTTT	CSARSSGNTIYF
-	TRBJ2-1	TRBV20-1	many	TGCAGTGCTAGCATCGGGCGGAGTTACAATGAGCAGTTCTTC	CSASIGRSYNEQFF
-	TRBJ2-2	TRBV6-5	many	TGTGCCAGCAGTTATGGCTCGGGGGGCGATTCGACCACCGGGGAGCTGTTTTTT	CASSYGSGGDSTTGELFF
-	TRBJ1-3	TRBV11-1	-	TGTGCCAGCAGCTTAGCGAAATCTGCCCCACTCTCTGGAAACACCATATATTTT	CASSLAKSAPLSGNTIYF
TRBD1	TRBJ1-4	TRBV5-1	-	TGCGCCAGCAGCCTAGGACAGGGCAGTGAAAAACTGTTTTTT	CASSLGQGSEKLFF
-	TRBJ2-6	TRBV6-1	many	TGTGCCAGCAGTGGACGGGACGGCCGCTCTGGGGCCAACGTCCTGACTTTC	CASSGRDGRSGANVLTF
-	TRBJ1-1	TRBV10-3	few	TGTGCCATTTCCGGGACGGCAAGCGCTGAAGCTTTCTTT	CAISGTASAEAFF
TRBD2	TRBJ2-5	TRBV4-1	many	TGCGCCAGCAGCCACCCCGGACTAGCGACGTACCAAGAGACCCAGTACTTC	CASSHPGLATYQETQYF
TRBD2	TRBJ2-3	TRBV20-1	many	TGCAGTGCTAGAGGTAGCGGGAGGGGAGATACGCAGTATTTT	CSARGSGRGDTQYF
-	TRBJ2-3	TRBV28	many	TGTGCCAGCAGTTTCGGGGCCACAGGGAGCACAGATACGCAGTATTTT	CASSFGATGSTDTQYF
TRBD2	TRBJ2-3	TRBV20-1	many	TGCAGTGCTAGAGCCGGGACTAGCGGGGCCTTTAGCACAGATACGCAGTATTTT	CSARAGTSGAFSTDTQYF
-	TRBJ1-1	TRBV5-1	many	TGCGCCAGCACCTCGGAGGGCTTGAACACTGAAGCTTTCTTT	CASTSEGLNTEAFF
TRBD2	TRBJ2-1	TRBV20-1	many	TGCAGTGCTAGAGATACGGAGCGGGAGGGCGTGAATGAGCAGTTCTTC	CSARDTEREGVNEQFF
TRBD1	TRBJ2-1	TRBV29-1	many	TGCAGCGTTGGACAGGGAGATGAGCAGTTCTTC	CSVGQGDEQFF
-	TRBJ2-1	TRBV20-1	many	TGCAGTGCTAGGGACCAGGGGGAGCAGTTCTTC	CSARDQGEQFF
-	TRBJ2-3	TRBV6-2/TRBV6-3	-	TGTGCCAGCAGTTATACCCGGTCCGCTAGCAGGCTTACTAGCACAGATACGCAGTATTTT	CASSYTRSASRLTSTDTQYF
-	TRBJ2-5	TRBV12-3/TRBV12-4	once	TGTGCCAGCAGCCTTAGGGTCTTCTCTGCGGGCCAAGAGACCCACTACTTC	CASSLRVFSAGQETHYF
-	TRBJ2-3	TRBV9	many	TGTGCCAGCAGCGTAGATGCCGGGAACACAGATACGCAGTATTTT	CASSVDAGNTDTQYF
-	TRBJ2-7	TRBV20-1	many	TGCAGTGCTAGCGGGAGTCCCCACGAGCAGTACTTC	CSASGSPHEQYF
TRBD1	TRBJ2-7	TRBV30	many	TGTGCCTGGAGACGACAGGGAAGCTACGAGCAGTACTTC	CAWRRQGSYEQYF
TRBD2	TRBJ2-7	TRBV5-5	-	TGTGCCAGCAGCTGGGGGACTAGCGCATCCTACGAGCAGTACTTC	CASSWGTSASYEQYF
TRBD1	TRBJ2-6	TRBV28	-	TGTGCCAGCAGTGTAAGTCCGCGGACAGGGGCTGGGGCCAACGTCCTGACTTTC	CASSVSPRTGAGANVLTF
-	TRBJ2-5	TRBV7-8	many	TGTGCCAGCAGCTTAGCGCATCGGGAGACCCAGTACTTC	CASSLAHRETQYF
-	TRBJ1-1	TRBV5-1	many	TGCGCCAGCAGCTTGGGACCAGCGACAGTTAACACTGAAGCTTTCTTT	CASSLGPATVNTEAFF
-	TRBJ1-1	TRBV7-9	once	TGTGCCAGCAGCTTACTACAGGGTGGCCCGACTGAAGCTTTCTTT	CASSLLQGGPTEAFF
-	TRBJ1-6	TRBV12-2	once	TGTGCAAGTCTAGGGGGGTACTCCTATAATTCACCCCTCCACTTT	CASLGGYSYNSPLHF
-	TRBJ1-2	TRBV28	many	TGTGCCAGCAGTTATTTCTCGGGATCCTATGGCTACACCTTC	CASSYFSGSYGYTF
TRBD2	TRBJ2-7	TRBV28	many	TGTGCCAGCAGTTTATTGCGGGGGTCTCAGTACTTC	CASSLLRGSQYF
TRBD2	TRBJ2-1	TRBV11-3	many	TGTGCCAGCAGCCCTAGCGGAGTTGATGAGCAGTTCTTC	CASSPSGVDEQFF
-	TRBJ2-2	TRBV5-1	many	TGCGCCAGCAGCTTGGACGGGGACACCGGGGAGCTGTTTTTT	CASSLDGDTGELFF